Presented here are 30 T cell receptor beta chains from one specimen sequenced in a study of blood T cell repertoires in COVID-19. Produced via immunoSEQ multiplex PCR; TCRdb's table is partial and in-frame only. The repertoire holds almost 500,000 clones, with approximately 86% as singletons. The sequenced sample was PBMCs or T cells enriched from blood (not recorded which). All receptors come from a woman in her sixties or seventies who had recovered from COVID-19.

The rearrangement uses TRBV2 and TRBJ2-2; D remains unclear. Germline CDR1 and CDR2: SNHLY and FYNNEI. The CDR3 runs to 14 residues. Trimming removed 1 base at V and 3 bases at J, with 6 bases between. The chain's CDR3 is CASSEVGDTGELFF. The CDR3 nucleotides are TGTGCCAGCAGTGAAGTTGGAGACACCGGGGAGCTGTTTTTT. Drawing the rest from reference TRBV2 and TRBJ2-2, the complete variable domain is EPEVTQTPSHQVTQMGQEVILRCVPISNHLYFYWYRQILGQKVEFLVSFYNNEISEKSEIFDDQFSVERPDGSNFTLKIRSTKLEDSAMYFCASSEVGDTGELFFGEGSRLTVL.

V and J are TRBV18 and TRBJ2-1; D may be TRBD1 (6 bases). Germline CDR1 reads KGHSH; CDR2 reads LQKENI. The CDR3 length is 12 residues. Deletions cut 9 bases from V and 6 bases from J, with 12 bases between. CDR3 in DNA: TGTGCCAGTTCTCAGGGGATCAATGAGCAGTTCTTC. It translates to CASSQGINEQFF.

V and J are TRBV27 and TRBJ2-1; a weak D match, TRBD2 (5 bases). There are 13 residues in the CDR3. V was cut by 3 bases and J by 6 bases, with 9 bases left in between. The germline gives CDR1 MNHEY, CDR2 SMNVEV (reference sequence). This CDR3 is CASSFFRGNEQFF. CDR3 nucleotides: TGTGCCAGCAGTTTCTTTCGGGGCAATGAGCAGTTCTTC.

The chain is built from TRBV23-1 and TRBJ2-7, with no clear D. TRBV23-1 is an ORF, and what it does is uncertain. This CDR3 is 10 amino acids long. V lost 7 bases, J lost 12 bases, and 13 bases lay in between. The CDR3, as DNA: TGCGCCAGCACTAGACGCCCTAGGTACGTC. Its protein product is CASTRRPRYV.

This chain joins TRBV25-1 and TRBJ2-5; maybe TRBD2 (5 bases). The CDR3 extends over 14 amino acids. The germline V gene encodes CDR1 MGHDK and CDR2 SYGVNS. V lost 4 bases and J lost 1, with 10 bases in between. The CDR3 DNA reads as TGTGCCAGCAGTGTCCCCGGAGGCCAAGAGACCCAGTACTTC. Encoded protein: CASSVPGGQETQYF.

The chain links TRBV24-1 to TRBJ2-1; no clear D gene. Trimming took 4 bases from V and 7 from J, leaving 10 bases between them. The V gene's germline CDR1 is KGHDR and CDR2 SFDVKD. The CDR3 contains 13 residues. This chain's CDR3 is CATSDDYRNEQFF. CDR3 nucleotides: TGTGCCACCAGTGACGATTATAGAAATGAGCAGTTCTTC.

CDR3 in amino acids: CAIGLAGATGELFF. For the CDR3, the DNA is TGTGCCATCGGACTAGCGGGAGCAACCGGGGAGCTGTTTTTT. V gene TRBV10-3 combines with J gene TRBJ2-2, with 13 bases identical to TRBD2. Germline loops: CDR1 ENHRY, CDR2 SYGVKD. The V gene end was trimmed by 8 bases and the J gene end by 5 bases; junction bases not matched to a gene: 2. This CDR3 contains 14 residues.

V is TRBV19 and J is TRBJ2-4; 8 bases line up with TRBD2. Germline V lookup: CDR1 LNHDA, CDR2 SQIVND (reference sequence). V was clipped by 8 bases and J by 3 bases; unmatched bases: 6. The CDR3 totals 14 residues. The CDR3 protein is CASGRRGVKNIQYF. CDR3 sequence (DNA): TGTGCCAGTGGGAGGCGGGGGGTCAAAAACATTCAGTACTTC.

V and J are TRBV6-5 and TRBJ1-5; a weak D match, TRBD1 (5 bases). The CDR3 spans 14 residues. CDR1 is MNHEY and CDR2 is SVGAGI in the germline V gene. Between the trimmed V and J ends, which lost 4 bases and 7 bases, there was a span of 14 bases. The CDR3, as DNA: TGTGCCAGCAGTTGGGGGGGGTTGGGGCAGCCCCAGCATTTT. Residues: CASSWGGLGQPQHF.

This chain uses TRBV4-1 with TRBJ1-2, with 8 positions matching TRBD1. J lost 1 base, V lost 6 bases, and 10 bases had no gene match. The CDR3 length is 16 residues. CDR1 MGHRA and CDR2 YSYEKL come from the germline V gene. CDR3 amino acids: CASRYDDRGDNYGYTF. DNA of the CDR3: TGCGCCAGCAGATACGACGACAGGGGCGATAACTATGGCTACACCTTC.

The V gene is TRBV6-1, the J gene TRBJ2-2, with D possibly matching TRBD2 (5 bases). From germline, CDR1 is MNHNS and CDR2 SASEGT. The V gene lost 2 bases and the J gene lost 0 bases, with 13 bases spanning the gap. The CDR3 runs to 17 residues. This chain's CDR3 is CASSESVWGANTGELFF. The CDR3 DNA follows: TGTGCCAGCAGTGAATCGGTTTGGGGAGCGAACACCGGGGAGCTGTTTTTT.

This sequence joins TRBV3-1 (or the pseudogene TRBV3-2) and TRBJ2-7; perhaps TRBD1 as D (6 bases). Germline assignment: CDR1 LGHDT and CDR2 YNNKEL (reference sequence). The length of the CDR3 is 15 residues. Trimming stripped 1 base from V and 5 bases from J, with 15 bases between. This chain's CDR3 is CASSQGGQGVDEQYV. CDR3 bases: TGTGCCAGCAGCCAAGGGGGGCAGGGCGTTGACGAGCAGTACGTC.

The chain couples TRBV29-1 to TRBJ2-1, with D unclear. CDR1 and CDR2 from the germline V gene are SQVTM and ANQGSEA. Trimming took off 6 bases at V and 4 bases at J, with 13 bases between the two ends. The CDR3 has 13 amino acids. The CDR3 nucleotides read TGCAGCGTGACGAGGAATTGGTACAATGAGCAGTTCTTC. As protein: CSVTRNWYNEQFF.

This chain links TRBV7-2 with TRBJ2-7; TRBD2 matches 9 bases. CDR1 and CDR2 from the germline V gene are SGHTA and FQGNSA. CDR3 length: 16 residues. Losses at the gene ends were 5 bases for V and 3 bases for J; bases not matched to a gene: 11. CDR3 sequence (DNA): TGTGCCAGCAGCCCCCAGGTAGCGGGGGTGTTCTACGAGCAGTACTTC. It encodes CASSPQVAGVFYEQYF.

The chain carries TRBV11-3 and TRBJ2-1, with D perhaps TRBD2 (7 bases). Trimming stripped 8 bases from V and 7 bases from J, with 18 bases between. Germline CDR1 and CDR2: SGHNT and YENEEA. The CDR3 extends over 14 amino acids. CDR3 DNA sequence: TGTGCCAGCGCGGGCGGGGGCCTTCCGAATGAGCAGTTCTTC. Encoded protein: CASAGGGLPNEQFF.

The chain employs TRBV2 and TRBJ2-7; the D gene is possibly TRBD1 (5 bases). The V gene's germline CDR1 is SNHLY and CDR2 FYNNEI. CDR3 size: 13 residues. V shed 8 bases and J shed 3 bases, with 14 bases lying between them. The CDR3 loop is CASLGHLSYEQYV. The CDR3 bases are TGTGCCAGCCTTGGACACCTTAGCTACGAGCAGTACGTC.

J is TRBJ1-6 and V is TRBV27, with TRBD1 matching over 11 bases. The CDR3 has 13 amino acids. V was pared by 7 bases and J by 10 bases, with 3 bases of the junction left unmatched. Germline V gene data show CDR1 as MNHEY and CDR2 as SMNVEV (reference sequence). The CDR3 DNA sequence: TGTGCCAGCAAAGGGACAGGGGGATCACCCCTCCACTTT. Translating gives CASKGTGGSPLHF.

V gene TRBV11-2 combines with J gene TRBJ1-6; 12 bases map to TRBD1. Unmatched junction bases numbered 12, after V lost 6 bases and J lost 9 bases. Germline CDR1 SGHAT, CDR2 FQNNGV. This CDR3 has 17 amino acids. In nucleotides, the CDR3 is TGTGCCAGCAGGTCGTGGGGACAGGGGGCGCGTGGTTCACCCCTCCACTTT. Translating gives CASRSWGQGARGSPLHF.

The chain recombines TRBV5-4 with TRBJ1-2; 7 bases map to TRBD1. The length of the CDR3 is 11 residues. CDR1 and CDR2 from the germline V gene are SGHNT and YYREEE (reference sequence). J lost 10 bases, V lost 2 bases, and 2 bases had no gene match. Here the CDR3 DNA reads TGTGCCAGCAGCTTTGGACAGGACTACACCTTC. It codes for CASSFGQDYTF.

The chain joins TRBV2 to TRBJ1-2, with D hard to call. V shed 1 base and J shed 8 bases, with 14 bases lying between them. CDR3 size: 14 residues. Germline V gene lookup returns CDR1 SNHLY and CDR2 FYNNEI. CDR3 sequence (DNA): TGTGCCAGCAGTGAAGGGGTGAGGGCGGGAGGCTACACCTTC. Protein sequence: CASSEGVRAGGYTF.

The J gene is TRBJ1-3, the V gene TRBV3-1 (or the pseudogene TRBV3-2), with 7 bases that match TRBD1. The ends lost 3 bases at V and 2 bases at J; junction bases unmatched: 7. This CDR3 is built from 16 residues. The V gene's germline CDR1 is LGHDT and CDR2 YNNKEL (reference sequence). The CDR3 loop is CASSQSPRGPGNTIYF. In DNA form, the CDR3 reads TGTGCCAGCAGCCAGTCCCCTAGGGGGCCTGGAAACACCATATATTTT.

The rearrangement joins TRBV3-1 (or the pseudogene TRBV3-2) to TRBJ2-2, with D maybe TRBD2 (7 bases). The CDR3 loop spans 16 amino acids. V gave up 7 bases and J gave up 6 bases, with 21 bases separating them. Germline V gene sequence: CDR1 LGHDT, CDR2 YNNKEL (reference sequence). The DNA of the CDR3 is TGTGCCAGCAACTCAAGGGGGAGGGGTGAGGCCGGGGAGCTGTTTTTT. Protein: CASNSRGRGEAGELFF.

This chain uses TRBV6-5 with TRBJ1-4; 7 positions agree with TRBD1. Germline CDR1 and CDR2: MNHEY and SVGAGI. The CDR3 is made up of 15 amino acids. With V trimmed by 2 bases and J by 4 bases, 4 bases remained unmatched. The CDR3 region is CASSYDTGDNEKLFF. CDR3 in DNA: TGTGCCAGCAGTTACGATACAGGGGATAATGAAAAACTGTTTTTT.

The chain carries TRBV5-6 and TRBJ2-2, with D maybe TRBD2 (6 bases). The CDR3 covers 17 residues. Trimming took off 1 base at V and 0 bases at J, with 13 bases between the two ends. Looked up from germline, CDR1 is SGHDT and CDR2 is YYEEEE. CDR3 coding DNA: TGTGCCAGCAGCTTGCCCGGGACTCTAACGAACACCGGGGAGCTGTTTTTT. This gives the protein CASSLPGTLTNTGELFF.

V is TRBV5-6 and J is TRBJ2-7; no firm D call. Trimming took off 2 bases at V and 1 base at J, with 4 bases between the two ends. The germline V gene encodes CDR1 SGHDT and CDR2 YYEEEE. The CDR3 sequence is 12 residues long. The CDR3 spells CASSFRSYEQYV. The CDR3 DNA reads TGTGCCAGCAGCTTCCGGTCCTACGAGCAGTACGTC.

The chain recombines TRBV9 with TRBJ2-3; 12 nucleotides agree with TRBD2. This CDR3 is built from 16 residues. Germline loops: CDR1 SGDLS, CDR2 YYNGEE. The V and J ends lost 7 bases and 4 bases, in that order; junction bases with no gene match: 10. DNA for the CDR3: TGTGCCAGCGAATCGAGGGCTAGCGGGGGGGCAGATACGCAGTATTTT. Its translation: CASESRASGGADTQYF.

This sequence joins TRBV5-1 and TRBJ2-3; TRBD2 agrees at 8 bases. Germline CDR1 is SGHRS and CDR2 is YFSETQ. The ends lost 2 bases at V and 4 bases at J; junction bases unmatched: 3. This CDR3 comprises 14 residues. CDR3 in DNA: TGCGCCAGCAGCTTTAGCGGGGTCCCAGATACGCAGTATTTT. Protein sequence: CASSFSGVPDTQYF.

The rearrangement joins TRBV20-1 to TRBJ2-5; D is unclear. The CDR3 has 11 amino acids. CDR1 and CDR2 from the germline V gene are DFQATT and SNEGSKA (reference sequence). The V gene lost 5 bases and the J gene lost 2 bases, with 6 bases spanning the gap. The CDR3 loop is CSAGHQETQYF. The CDR3 bases are TGCAGTGCTGGCCATCAAGAGACCCAGTACTTC.

The chain uses TRBV29-1 and TRBJ2-1; D possibly corresponds to TRBD2 (7 bases). Germline lookup yields CDR1 SQVTM and CDR2 ANQGSEA. V lost 7 bases to trimming and J lost 8 bases, with 27 bases between them. The length of the CDR3 is 16 residues. As DNA, the CDR3 is TGCAGCGCTATGCGGGGCGGGGGCCTTAGAATGGATGAGCAGTTCTTC. This encodes CSAMRGGGLRMDEQFF.

This clone was picked up a small number of times. The rearrangement links TRBV7-9 to TRBJ1-1; no definite D call. V was cut by 2 bases and J by 1 base, with 5 bases left in between. In germline, CDR1 is SEHNR, CDR2 FQNEAQ (reference sequence). CDR3 length equals 13 residues. CDR3 DNA sequence: TGTGCCAGCAGCTTACTAGGGAACACTGAAGCTTTCTTT. Translating it yields CASSLLGNTEAFF.